This T cell receptor beta chain comes out of a study of CD8 T cells in ankylosing spondylitis (TCRdb year 2017). About the investigation overall: The study profiled T cell receptor beta repertoires in healthy donors and ankylosing spondylitis patients to find disease-linked TCR variants. The whole study cohort included 85 to 120 healthy donors and some 27 ankylosing spondylitis patients. Peripheral blood was sampled, and synovial fluid was also collected from ankylosing spondylitis patients. What the authors observed across the whole study: Significant enrichment of the disease-linked clones was reported in matched synovial fluid samples from ankylosing spondylitis patients. Some TCR beta motif variants had previously been reported in synovial fluid and blood of reactive arthritis patients, which suggested common disease-initiation mechanisms. Blood from ankylosing spondylitis patients appeared to be characterized by a TCR beta motif composed of under 10 highly homologous amino acid variants. A CD8+ phenotype was shown by the disease-linked clones, which were found at relatively low frequencies in peripheral blood.

Deletion took 6 bases off V and 13 bases off J, with a span of 19 bases between the germline ends. As encoded in the germline V gene, CDR1 is MNHEY while CDR2 is SVGEGT. Including the terminal cysteine and phenylalanine, the CDR3 comprises 12 residues. The kept DNA is CDR3 alone, 36 bases in frame from the first base. With regard to this clonotype: Its antigen is unknown. No base-level quality is on record; no much larger clone is a single base apart.

TCRdb lists the instrument as Illumina HiSeq 2500. Quantitative 5'-RACE with molecular barcodes was the method used to prepare the TCR beta libraries. The study's own analysis went as follows. Disease-linked TCR variants were identified with a new computational method built on a probabilistic model of VDJ rearrangement. TCRdb handled the public reads itself, with Q25 trimming in fastp and clone calling in MiXCR, and kept productive beta chains. Rows matching on CDR3 protein sequence are summarized as one entry with the most common DNA and genes. TCRdb's processing, not the authors', yielded these V and J calls. This sample lists about 750,000 distinct CDR3 sequences; around 20% were detected once. In total, the top ten clones hold about a fifth of the sample.

In this chain, TRBV6-2 or TRBV6-3 is recombined with TRBJ2-7; a confident D gene designation cannot be given. The source of this sequence is a male donor with ankylosing spondylitis. Source material: blood, either unsorted or a sorted T cell fraction (not recorded which). The CDR3 protein: CASSPDVFRRYF. In nucleotide form, the sequence is TGTGCCAGCAGCCCGGACGTTTTCCGCAGATACTTC.